The TCR beta chain described here comes from a study of shared clonotypes between healthy human individuals. Whole-study context: Researchers drew samples from a couple of women and a few men aged 18 to 49. CD4 naive cells filled three plates per donor, CD4 memory three, CD8 naive two and CD8 memory one. The study's findings and limits: Non-shared clonotypes showed lower generation probabilities than clonotypes common to all four donors.

Points on this clone: Its target is unknown.

The CDR3 spans 14 residues. Germline loops: CDR1 SGHNT, CDR2 YENEEA. The V end was cut by 1 base, the J end by 2 bases, with 5 bases between. The data were produced by immunoSEQ multiplex PCR, yet TCRdb's version contains in-frame clones alone and is incomplete. The table includes 2 million or so clones, roughly 96% detected once. This TCR derives from a man in his late teens or twenties in good health. The rearrangement links TRBV11-3 to TRBJ2-2, with D hard to call. Sequencing was done on a sample of naive CD4+ T cells sorted from blood. This sample's subset: CD45RA+ positively selected. The CDR3 loop reads CASSLGINTGELFF. CDR3 DNA: TGTGCCAGCAGCTTAGGGATTAACACCGGGGAGCTGTTTTTT.